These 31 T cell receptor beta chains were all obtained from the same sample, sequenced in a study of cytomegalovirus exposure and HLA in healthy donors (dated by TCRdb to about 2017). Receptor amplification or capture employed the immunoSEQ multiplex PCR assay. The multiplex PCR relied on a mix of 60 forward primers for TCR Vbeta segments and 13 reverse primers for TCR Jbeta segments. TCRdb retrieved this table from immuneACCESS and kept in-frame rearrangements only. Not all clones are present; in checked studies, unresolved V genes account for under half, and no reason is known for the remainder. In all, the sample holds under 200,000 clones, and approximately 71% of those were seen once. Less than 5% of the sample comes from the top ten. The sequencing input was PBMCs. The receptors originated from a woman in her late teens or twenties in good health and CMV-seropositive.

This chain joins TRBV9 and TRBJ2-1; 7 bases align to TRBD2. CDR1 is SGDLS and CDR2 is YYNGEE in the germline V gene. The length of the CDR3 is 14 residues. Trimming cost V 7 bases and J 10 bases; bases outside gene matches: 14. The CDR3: CASSPSGVAGEQFF. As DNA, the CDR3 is TGTGCCAGCTCCCCCAGCGGGGTGGCCGGGGAGCAGTTCTTC.

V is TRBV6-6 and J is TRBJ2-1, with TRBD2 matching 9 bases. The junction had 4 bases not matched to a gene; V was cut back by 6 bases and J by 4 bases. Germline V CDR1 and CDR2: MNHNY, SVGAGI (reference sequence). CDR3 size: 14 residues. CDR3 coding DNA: TGTGCCAGCAGGCCGACTAGCGGATACAATGAGCAGTTCTTC. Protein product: CASRPTSGYNEQFF.

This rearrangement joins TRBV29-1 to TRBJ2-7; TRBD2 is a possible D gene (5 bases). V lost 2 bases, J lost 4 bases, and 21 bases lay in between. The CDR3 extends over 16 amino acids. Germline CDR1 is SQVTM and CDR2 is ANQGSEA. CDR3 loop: CSVERLRRVEGYEQYF. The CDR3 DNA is TGCAGCGTTGAAAGGCTTAGGCGGGTTGAAGGGTACGAGCAGTACTTC.

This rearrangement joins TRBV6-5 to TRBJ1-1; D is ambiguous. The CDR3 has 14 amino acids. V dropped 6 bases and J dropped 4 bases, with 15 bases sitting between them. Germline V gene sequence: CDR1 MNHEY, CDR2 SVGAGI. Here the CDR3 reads CASRIRGGSTEAFF. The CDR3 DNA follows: TGTGCCAGCAGAATCAGAGGAGGTTCCACTGAAGCTTTCTTT.

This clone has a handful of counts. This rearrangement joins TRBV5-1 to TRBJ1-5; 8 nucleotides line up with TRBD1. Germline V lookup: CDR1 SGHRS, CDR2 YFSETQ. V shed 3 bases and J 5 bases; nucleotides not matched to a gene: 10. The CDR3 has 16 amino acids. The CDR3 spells CASSSHGQGIDQPQHF. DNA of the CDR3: TGCGCCAGCAGCTCACACGGACAGGGAATCGATCAGCCCCAGCATTTT.

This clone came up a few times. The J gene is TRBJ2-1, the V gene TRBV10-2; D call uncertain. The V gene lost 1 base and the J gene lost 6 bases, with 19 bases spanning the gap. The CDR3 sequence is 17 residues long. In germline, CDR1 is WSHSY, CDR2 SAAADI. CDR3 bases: TGCGCCAGCAGTGAGTATCAGCAGGTCACCGTCGTCAATGAGCAGTTCTTC. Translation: CASSEYQQVTVVNEQFF.

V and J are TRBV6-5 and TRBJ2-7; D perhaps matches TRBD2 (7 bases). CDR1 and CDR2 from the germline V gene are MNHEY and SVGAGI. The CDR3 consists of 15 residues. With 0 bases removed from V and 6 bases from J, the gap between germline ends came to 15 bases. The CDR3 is CASSYSGGARFEQYF. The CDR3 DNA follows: TGTGCCAGCAGTTACTCAGGGGGGGCCCGTTTCGAGCAGTACTTC.

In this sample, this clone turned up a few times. The CDR3 loop is CASSPSQGENQPQHF. The CDR3 nucleotides read TGTGCCAGCAGCCCCTCCCAGGGGGAGAATCAGCCCCAGCATTTT. This rearrangement joins TRBV7-9 to TRBJ1-5; 7 nucleotides align to TRBD1. The germline V gene has CDR1 SEHNR and CDR2 FQNEAQ (reference sequence). Trimming removed 5 bases from V and 4 bases from J; junction bases left unmatched: 8. The CDR3 consists of 15 residues.

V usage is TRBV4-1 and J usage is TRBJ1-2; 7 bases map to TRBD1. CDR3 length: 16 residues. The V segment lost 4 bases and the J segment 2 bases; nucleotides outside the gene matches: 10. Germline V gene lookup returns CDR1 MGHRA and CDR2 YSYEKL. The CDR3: CASSRGPRDRNYGYTF. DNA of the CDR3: TGCGCCAGCAGCCGGGGACCTCGGGACAGAAACTATGGCTACACCTTC.

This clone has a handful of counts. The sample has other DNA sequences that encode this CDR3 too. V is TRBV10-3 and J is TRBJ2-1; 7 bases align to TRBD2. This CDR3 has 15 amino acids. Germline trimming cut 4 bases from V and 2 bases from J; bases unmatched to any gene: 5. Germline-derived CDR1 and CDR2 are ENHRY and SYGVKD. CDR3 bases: TGTGCCATCAGTGGACGCGGGGGACCCTACAATGAGCAGTTCTTC. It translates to CAISGRGGPYNEQFF.

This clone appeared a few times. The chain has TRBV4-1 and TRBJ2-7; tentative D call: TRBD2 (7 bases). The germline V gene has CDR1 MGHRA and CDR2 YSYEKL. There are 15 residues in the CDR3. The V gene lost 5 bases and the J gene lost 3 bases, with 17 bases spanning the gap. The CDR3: CASSIQPGGLYEQYF. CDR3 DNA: TGCGCCAGCAGCATCCAGCCGGGGGGCCTCTACGAGCAGTACTTC.

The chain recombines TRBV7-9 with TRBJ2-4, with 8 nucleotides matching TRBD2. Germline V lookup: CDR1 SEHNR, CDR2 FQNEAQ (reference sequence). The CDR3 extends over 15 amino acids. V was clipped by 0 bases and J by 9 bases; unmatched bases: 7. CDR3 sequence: CASSLASGLVSIQYF. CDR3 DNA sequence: TGTGCCAGCAGCTTAGCGTCGGGACTAGTCAGCATTCAGTACTTC.

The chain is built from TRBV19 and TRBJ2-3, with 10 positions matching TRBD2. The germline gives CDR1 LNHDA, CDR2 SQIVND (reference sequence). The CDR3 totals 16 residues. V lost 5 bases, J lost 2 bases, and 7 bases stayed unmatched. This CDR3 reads CASSPPSGGATDTQYF. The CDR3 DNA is TGTGCCAGTAGTCCCCCAAGCGGGGGGGCCACAGATACGCAGTATTTT.

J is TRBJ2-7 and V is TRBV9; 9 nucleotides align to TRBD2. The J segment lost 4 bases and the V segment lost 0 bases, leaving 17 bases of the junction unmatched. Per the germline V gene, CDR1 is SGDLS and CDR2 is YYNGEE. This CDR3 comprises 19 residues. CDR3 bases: TGTGCCAGCAGCGTAGCCAGCGGGGAATTAGCGGGAGTCAGGTACGAGCAGTACTTC. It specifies CASSVASGELAGVRYEQYF.

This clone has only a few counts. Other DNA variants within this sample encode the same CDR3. Here the CDR3 reads CASSYNFPTDGYTF. The DNA of the CDR3 is TGTGCCAGCAGTTACAATTTTCCCACAGACGGCTACACCTTC. The rearrangement uses TRBV6-5 and TRBJ1-2; D call uncertain. V lost 2 bases, J lost 8 bases, and 15 bases lay in between. The CDR3 loop spans 14 amino acids. Per germline, CDR1 MNHEY and CDR2 SVGAGI.

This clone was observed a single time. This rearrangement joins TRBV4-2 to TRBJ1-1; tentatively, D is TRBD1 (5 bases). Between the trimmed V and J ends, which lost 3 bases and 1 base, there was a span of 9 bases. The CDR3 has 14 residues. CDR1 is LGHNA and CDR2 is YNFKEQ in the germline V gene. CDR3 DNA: TGTGCCAGCAGCCACTGGGGGGAGAACACTGAAGCTTTCTTT. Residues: CASSHWGENTEAFF.

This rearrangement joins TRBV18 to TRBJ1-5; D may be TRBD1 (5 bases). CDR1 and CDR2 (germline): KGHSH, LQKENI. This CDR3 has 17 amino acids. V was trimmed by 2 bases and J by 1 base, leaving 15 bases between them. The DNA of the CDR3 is TGTGCCAGCTCACCAGCCTCAGGGATCGGGAGCAATCAGCCCCAGCATTTT. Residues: CASSPASGIGSNQPQHF.

CDR3 in amino acids: CATAYSERTEAFF. The CDR3 nucleotides read TGTGCCACCGCGTATTCCGAAAGAACTGAAGCTTTCTTT. The chain joins TRBV6-6 to TRBJ1-1; D not certain. The CDR3 totals 13 residues. From germline, CDR1 is MNHNY and CDR2 SVGAGI (reference sequence). The V and J ends lost 10 bases and 5 bases respectively, with 17 bases between them.

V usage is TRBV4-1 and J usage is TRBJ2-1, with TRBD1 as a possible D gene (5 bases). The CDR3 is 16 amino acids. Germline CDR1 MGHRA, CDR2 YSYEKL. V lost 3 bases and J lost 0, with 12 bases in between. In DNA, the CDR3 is TGCGCCAGCAGCCAGACATGGGGCCGCTCCTACAATGAGCAGTTCTTC. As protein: CASSQTWGRSYNEQFF.

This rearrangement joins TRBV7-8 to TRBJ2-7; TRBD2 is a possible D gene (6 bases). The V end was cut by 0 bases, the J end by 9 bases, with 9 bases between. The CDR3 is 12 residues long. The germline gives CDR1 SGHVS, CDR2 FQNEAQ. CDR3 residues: CASSLARGGQYF. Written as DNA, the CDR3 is TGTGCCAGCAGCTTAGCGAGGGGAGGGCAGTACTTC.

The CDR3 nucleotides read TGTGCCAGTAGTTCGACAGGACTAGCGGGGGGTGGGACCAATGAGCAGTTCTTC. Translated, it gives CASSSTGLAGGGTNEQFF. The gene calls are TRBV19 and TRBJ2-1, with TRBD2 matching over 14 bases. This CDR3 comprises 18 residues. V shed 5 bases, J shed 6 bases, and the junction held 12 bases outside the gene matches. The germline CDR1 and CDR2 sequences are LNHDA and SQIVND (reference sequence).

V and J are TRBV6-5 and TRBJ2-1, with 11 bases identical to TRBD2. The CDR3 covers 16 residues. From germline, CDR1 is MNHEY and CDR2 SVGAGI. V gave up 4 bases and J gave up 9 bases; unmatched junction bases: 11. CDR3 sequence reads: CASSSPGTSGGFEQFF. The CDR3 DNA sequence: TGTGCCAGCAGTTCGCCCGGGACTAGCGGAGGATTTGAGCAGTTCTTC.

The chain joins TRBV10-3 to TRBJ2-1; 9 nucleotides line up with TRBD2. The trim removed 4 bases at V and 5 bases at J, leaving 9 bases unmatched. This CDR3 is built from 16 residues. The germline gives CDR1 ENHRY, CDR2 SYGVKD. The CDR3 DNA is TGTGCCATCAGTGGGTATAGCGGGAGAGGGGACAATGAGCAGTTCTTC. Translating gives CAISGYSGRGDNEQFF.

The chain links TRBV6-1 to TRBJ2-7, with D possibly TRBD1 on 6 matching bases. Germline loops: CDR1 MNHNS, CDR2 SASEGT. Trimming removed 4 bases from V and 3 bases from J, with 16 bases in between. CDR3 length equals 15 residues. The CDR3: CASSGPTGFVYEQYF. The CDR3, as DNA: TGTGCCAGCAGTGGACCAACAGGGTTCGTCTACGAGCAGTACTTC.

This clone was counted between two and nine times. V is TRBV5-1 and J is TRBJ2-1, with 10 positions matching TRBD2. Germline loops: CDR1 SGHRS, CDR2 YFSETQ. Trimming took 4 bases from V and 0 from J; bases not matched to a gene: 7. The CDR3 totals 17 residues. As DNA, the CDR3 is TGCGCCAGCAGCAACTCAGCGGGAGGGAACTCCTACAATGAGCAGTTCTTC. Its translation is CASSNSAGGNSYNEQFF.

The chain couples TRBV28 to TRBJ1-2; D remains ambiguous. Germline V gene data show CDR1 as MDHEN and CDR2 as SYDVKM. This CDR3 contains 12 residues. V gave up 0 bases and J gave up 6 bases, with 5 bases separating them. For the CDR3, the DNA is TGTGCCAGCAGTTTATGGCAGGATGGCTACACCTTC. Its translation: CASSLWQDGYTF.

The CDR3 region has the DNA TGTGCCAGCAGCCAACGGCTAGCGGGAGTAAATGAGCAGTTCTTC. Residues: CASSQRLAGVNEQFF. The chain carries TRBV14 and TRBJ2-1, with TRBD2 matching over 10 bases. With V trimmed by 2 bases and J by 7 bases, 5 bases remained unmatched. In germline, CDR1 is SGHDN, CDR2 FVKESK. CDR3 length: 15 residues.

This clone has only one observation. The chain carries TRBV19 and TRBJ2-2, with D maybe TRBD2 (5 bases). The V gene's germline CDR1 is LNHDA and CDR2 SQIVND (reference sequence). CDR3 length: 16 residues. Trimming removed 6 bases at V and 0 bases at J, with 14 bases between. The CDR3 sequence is CASSLGSWTNTGELFF. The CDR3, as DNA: TGTGCCAGTAGCCTAGGGAGCTGGACGAACACCGGGGAGCTGTTTTTT.

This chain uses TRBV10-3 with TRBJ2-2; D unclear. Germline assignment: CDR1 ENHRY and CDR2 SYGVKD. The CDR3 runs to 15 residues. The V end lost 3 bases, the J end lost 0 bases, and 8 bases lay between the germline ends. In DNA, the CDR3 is TGTGCCATCAGTGACCAACATCCGAACACCGGGGAGCTGTTTTTT. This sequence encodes CAISDQHPNTGELFF.

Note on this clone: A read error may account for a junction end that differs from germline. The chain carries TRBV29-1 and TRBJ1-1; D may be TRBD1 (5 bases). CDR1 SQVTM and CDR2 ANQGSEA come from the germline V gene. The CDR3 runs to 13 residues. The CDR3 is CSVRGGWDSEAFF. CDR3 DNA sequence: TGCAGCGTTCGTGGGGGGTGGGATTCTGAGGCTTTCTTT.

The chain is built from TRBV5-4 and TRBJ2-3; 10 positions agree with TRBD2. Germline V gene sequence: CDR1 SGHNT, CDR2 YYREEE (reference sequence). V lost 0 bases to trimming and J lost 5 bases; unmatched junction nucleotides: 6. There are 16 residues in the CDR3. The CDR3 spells CASSLVVAGGRDTQYF. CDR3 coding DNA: TGTGCCAGCAGCTTGGTAGTAGCGGGAGGAAGAGATACGCAGTATTTT.